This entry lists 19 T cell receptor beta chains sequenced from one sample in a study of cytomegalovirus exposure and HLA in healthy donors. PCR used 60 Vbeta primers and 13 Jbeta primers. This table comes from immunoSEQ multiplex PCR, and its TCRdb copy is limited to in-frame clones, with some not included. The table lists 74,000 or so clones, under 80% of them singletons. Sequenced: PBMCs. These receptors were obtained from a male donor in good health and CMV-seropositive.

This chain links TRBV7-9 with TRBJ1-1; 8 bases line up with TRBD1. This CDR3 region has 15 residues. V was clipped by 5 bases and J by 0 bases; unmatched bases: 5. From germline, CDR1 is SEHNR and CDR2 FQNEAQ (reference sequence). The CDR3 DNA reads TGTGCCAGCAGCGTACCAGGGGGCGTGAACACTGAAGCTTTCTTT. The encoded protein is CASSVPGGVNTEAFF.

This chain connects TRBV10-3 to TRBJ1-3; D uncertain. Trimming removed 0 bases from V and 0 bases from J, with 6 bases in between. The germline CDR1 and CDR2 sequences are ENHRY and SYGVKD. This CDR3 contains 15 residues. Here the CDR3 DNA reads TGTGCCATCAGTGAGTCAGGGAGCTCTGGAAACACCATATATTTT. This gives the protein CAISESGSSGNTIYF.

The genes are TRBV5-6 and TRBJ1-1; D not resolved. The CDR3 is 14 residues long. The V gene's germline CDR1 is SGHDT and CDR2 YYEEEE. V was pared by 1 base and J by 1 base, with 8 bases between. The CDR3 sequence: CASSLRSSNTEAFF. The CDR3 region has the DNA TGTGCCAGCAGCTTGCGTAGCTCGAACACTGAAGCTTTCTTT. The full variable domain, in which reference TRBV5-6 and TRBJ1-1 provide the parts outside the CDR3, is DAGVTQSPTHLIKTRGQQVTLRCSPKSGHDTVSWYQQALGQGPQFIFQYYEEEERQRGNFPDRFSGHQFPNYSSELNVNALLLGDSALYLCASSLRSSNTEAFFGQGTRLTVV.

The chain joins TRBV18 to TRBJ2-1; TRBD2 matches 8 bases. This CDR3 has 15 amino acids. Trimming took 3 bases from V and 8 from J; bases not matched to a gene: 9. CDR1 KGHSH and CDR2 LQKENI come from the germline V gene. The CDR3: CASSPSGAGEDEQFF. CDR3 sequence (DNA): TGTGCCAGCTCACCCTCGGGAGCGGGAGAGGATGAGCAGTTCTTC.

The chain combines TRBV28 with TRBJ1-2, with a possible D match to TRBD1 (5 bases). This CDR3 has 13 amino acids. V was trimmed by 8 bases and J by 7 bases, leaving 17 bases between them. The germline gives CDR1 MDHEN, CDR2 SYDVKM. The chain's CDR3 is CASVTSGGAGYTF. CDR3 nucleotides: TGTGCCAGCGTAACCTCCGGAGGGGCTGGCTACACCTTC.

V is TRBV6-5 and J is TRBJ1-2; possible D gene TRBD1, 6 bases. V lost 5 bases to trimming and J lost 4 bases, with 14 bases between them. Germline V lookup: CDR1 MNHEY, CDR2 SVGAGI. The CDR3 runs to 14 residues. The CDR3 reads CASSPTTGTYGYTF. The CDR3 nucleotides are TGTGCCAGCAGTCCGACGACAGGAACCTATGGCTACACCTTC.

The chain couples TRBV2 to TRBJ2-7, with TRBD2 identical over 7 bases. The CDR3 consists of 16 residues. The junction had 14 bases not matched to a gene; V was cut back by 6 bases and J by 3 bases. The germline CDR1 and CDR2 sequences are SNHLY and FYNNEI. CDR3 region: CASSAEGGGVSYEQYF. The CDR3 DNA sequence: TGTGCCAGCAGCGCAGAAGGTGGGGGGGTTAGCTACGAGCAGTACTTC.

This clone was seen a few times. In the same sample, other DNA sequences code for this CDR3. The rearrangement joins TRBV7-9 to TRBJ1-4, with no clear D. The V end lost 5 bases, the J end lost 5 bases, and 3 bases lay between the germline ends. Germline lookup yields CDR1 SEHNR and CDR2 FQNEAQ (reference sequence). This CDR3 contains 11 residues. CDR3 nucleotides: TGTGCCAGCAGCCGGAATGAAAAACTGTTTTTT. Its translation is CASSRNEKLFF.

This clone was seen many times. The CDR3 DNA reads as TGTGCCAGCAGTTACACAGGGTTTAGTGAAGCTTTCTTT. It yields the protein CASSYTGFSEAFF. This chain joins TRBV6-5 and TRBJ1-1; possible D gene TRBD1, 6 bases. V gave up 2 bases and J gave up 7 bases, with 11 bases separating them. This CDR3 region has 13 residues. The germline CDR1 and CDR2 sequences are MNHEY and SVGAGI.

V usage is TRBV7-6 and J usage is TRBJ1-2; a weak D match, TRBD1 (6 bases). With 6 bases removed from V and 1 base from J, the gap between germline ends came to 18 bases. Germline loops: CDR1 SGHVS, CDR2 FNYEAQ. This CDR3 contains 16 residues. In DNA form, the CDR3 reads TGTGCCAGCAGTTGGTCAGGGACAAAAAATAACTATGGCTACACCTTC. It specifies CASSWSGTKNNYGYTF.

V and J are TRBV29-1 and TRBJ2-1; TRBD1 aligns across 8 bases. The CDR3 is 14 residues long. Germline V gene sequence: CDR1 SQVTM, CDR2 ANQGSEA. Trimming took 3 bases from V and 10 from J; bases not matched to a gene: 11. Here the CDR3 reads CSVDSGQVMREQFF. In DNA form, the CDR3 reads TGCAGCGTTGACTCGGGACAGGTTATGCGGGAGCAGTTCTTC.

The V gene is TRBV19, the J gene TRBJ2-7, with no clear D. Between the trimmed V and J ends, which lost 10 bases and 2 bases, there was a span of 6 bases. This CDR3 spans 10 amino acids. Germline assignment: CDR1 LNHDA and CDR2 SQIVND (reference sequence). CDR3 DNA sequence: TGTGCCAACGGTCCCTACGAGCAGTACTTC. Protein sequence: CANGPYEQYF.

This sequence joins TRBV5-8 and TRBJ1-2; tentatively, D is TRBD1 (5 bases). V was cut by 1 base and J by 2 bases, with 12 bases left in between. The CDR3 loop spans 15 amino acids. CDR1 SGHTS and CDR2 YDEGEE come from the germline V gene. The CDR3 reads CASSLIGEENYGYTF. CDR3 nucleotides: TGTGCCAGCAGCTTGATAGGGGAGGAGAACTATGGCTACACCTTC.

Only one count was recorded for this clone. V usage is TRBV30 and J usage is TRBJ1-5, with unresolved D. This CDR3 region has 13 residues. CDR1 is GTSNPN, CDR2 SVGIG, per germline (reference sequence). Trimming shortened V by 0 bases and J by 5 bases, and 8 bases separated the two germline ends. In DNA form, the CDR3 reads TGTGCCTGGAGTGTACGTGGAGATCAGCCCCAGCATTTT. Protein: CAWSVRGDQPQHF.

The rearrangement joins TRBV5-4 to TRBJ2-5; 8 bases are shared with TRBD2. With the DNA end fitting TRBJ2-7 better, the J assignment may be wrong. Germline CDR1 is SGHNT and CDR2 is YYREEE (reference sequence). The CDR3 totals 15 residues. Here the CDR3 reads CASSFELADIHEQYF. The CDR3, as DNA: TGTGCCAGCAGCTTTGAACTAGCGGACATCCACGAGCAGTACTTC.

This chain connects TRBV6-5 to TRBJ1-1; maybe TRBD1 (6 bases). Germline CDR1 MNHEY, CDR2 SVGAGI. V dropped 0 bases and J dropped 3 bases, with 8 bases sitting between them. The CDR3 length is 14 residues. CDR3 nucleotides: TGTGCCAGCAGTTACTCTTACAGGGACACTGAAGCTTTCTTT. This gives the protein CASSYSYRDTEAFF.

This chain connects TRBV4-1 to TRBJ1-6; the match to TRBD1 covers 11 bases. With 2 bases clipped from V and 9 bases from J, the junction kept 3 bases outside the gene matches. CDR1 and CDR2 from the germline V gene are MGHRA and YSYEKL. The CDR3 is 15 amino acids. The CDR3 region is CASSQPGTGGSPLHF. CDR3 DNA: TGCGCCAGCAGCCAACCCGGGACAGGGGGTTCACCCCTCCACTTT.

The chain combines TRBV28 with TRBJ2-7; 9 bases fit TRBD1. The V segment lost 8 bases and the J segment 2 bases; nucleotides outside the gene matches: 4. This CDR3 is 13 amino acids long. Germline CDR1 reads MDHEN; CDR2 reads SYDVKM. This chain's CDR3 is CASSGTGTYEQYF. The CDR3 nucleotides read TGTGCCAGCTCCGGGACAGGGACCTACGAGCAGTACTTC.

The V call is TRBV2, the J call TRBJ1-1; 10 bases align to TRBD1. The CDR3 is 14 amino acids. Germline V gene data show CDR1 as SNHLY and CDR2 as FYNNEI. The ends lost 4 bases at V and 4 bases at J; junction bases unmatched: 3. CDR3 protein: CASSVRTGGTEAFF. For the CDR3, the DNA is TGTGCCAGCAGTGTCCGGACAGGGGGCACTGAAGCTTTCTTT.